Sequencing of this TCR beta chain was carried out in a study of T cells in women clearing cervical HPV infection. Study-level information: Donors had HPV16-related CIN3 or worse; 2 had invasive cancer. Controls' single incident HPV16 infection cleared within 12 months without precancer. Controls gave blood once infection was undetectable; cases at lesion identification.

Trimming removed 4 bases from V and 5 bases from J; junction bases left unmatched: 8. The CDR3 loop spans 15 amino acids. CDR1 and CDR2 (germline): LNHDA, SQIVND (reference sequence). Details on this clone: The antigen is unknown. The read gets to within 3 residues of the CDR3 end, and the germline J gene fills in the rest.

The table came from immunoSEQ multiplex PCR; TCRdb's copy has only in-frame clones and leaves some out. The data show some 46,000 clones, and the top ten clones hold about 40%. Findings and caveats of the study: Cases and controls were distinguished at AUC over 0.75 by richness and V genes.

This TCR came from a woman aged 18-69 years with a cervical HPV16 infection that either progressed to CIN3+ or cleared (not recorded which). J is TRBJ2-3 and V is TRBV19; 8 nucleotides align to TRBD2. Input material: blood buffy coat. The CDR3 is CASSTRGGLGDTQYF. The CDR3 bases that were read are TGTGCCAGTAGTACTCGGGGGGGGCTTGGAGATACG.